The 22 T cell receptor beta chains below all came from one sample that was sequenced in a study of control samples from healthy donors and cancer patients. This table comes from immunoSEQ multiplex PCR, and its TCRdb copy is limited to in-frame clones, with some not included. This repertoire shows 150,000 or so clones, about 95% found once; its top ten account for 12% to 15%. The sequenced sample was PBMCs. The receptors here all came from a man in his fifties or sixties with colorectal cancer.

The rearrangement uses TRBV12-3 or TRBV12-4 and TRBJ1-3; 8 bases line up with TRBD1. The CDR3 runs to 13 residues. Germline trimming cut 4 bases from V and 8 bases from J; bases unmatched to any gene: 4. The CDR3 loop is CASSSTGGDTIYF. DNA for the CDR3: TGTGCCAGCAGTTCTACAGGGGGGGACACCATATATTTT.

This chain joins TRBV6-5 and TRBJ2-1; possibly TRBD1 for D (5 bases). The CDR3 sequence is 14 residues long. CDR1 is MNHEY and CDR2 is SVGAGI in the germline V gene. V was cut by 6 bases and J by 5 bases, with 14 bases left in between. CDR3 loop: CASSARQTDNEQFF. CDR3 in DNA: TGTGCCAGCAGCGCACGACAGACTGACAATGAGCAGTTCTTC.

This clone was detected once. The chain couples TRBV4-1 to TRBJ2-4; 10 nucleotides align to TRBD1. Looked up from germline, CDR1 is MGHRA and CDR2 is YSYEKL. V trimming: 3 bases; J trimming: 7 bases; junction bases outside the gene matches: 15. This CDR3 is 18 amino acids long. In nucleotides, the CDR3 is TGCGCCAGCAGCCAGTCCGGGCGGGGGACAGGGGCGTTGAACATTCAGTACTTC. Translating it yields CASSQSGRGTGALNIQYF.

This sequence joins TRBV12-3 or TRBV12-4 and TRBJ1-2; a weak D match, TRBD1 (6 bases). The germline V and J ends were trimmed by 1 base and 7 bases, with 10 bases remaining between them. This CDR3 contains 13 residues. CDR3 in DNA: TGTGCCAGCAGTTTAGGGGGGGCGGTTGGCTACACCTTC. Translated: CASSLGGAVGYTF.

The genes are TRBV29-1 and TRBJ2-7; a weak D match, TRBD1 (6 bases). Germline V lookup: CDR1 SQVTM, CDR2 ANQGSEA. This CDR3 spans 14 amino acids. V lost 0 bases and J 3 bases, leaving 12 bases between the germline ends. CDR3 residues: CSVEEAGVDYEQYF. CDR3 bases: TGCAGCGTTGAAGAGGCAGGGGTTGACTACGAGCAGTACTTC.

The chain has TRBV28 and TRBJ1-1; 7 positions match TRBD1. The CDR3 is 14 amino acids. Germline V CDR1 and CDR2: MDHEN, SYDVKM. Losses at the gene ends were 7 bases for V and 1 base for J; bases not matched to a gene: 6. Here the CDR3 DNA reads TGTGCCAGCACTTGGGGACAGCAGAACACTGAAGCTTTCTTT. Translation: CASTWGQQNTEAFF.

This chain connects TRBV4-1 to TRBJ2-7; D might be TRBD1 or TRBD2, each matching 5 bases. Trimming removed 0 bases from V and 6 bases from J, with 18 bases in between. The CDR3 is 16 residues long. Germline V gene sequence: CDR1 MGHRA, CDR2 YSYEKL. As DNA, the CDR3 is TGCGCCAGCAGCCAAGATCAGGGCTTTGGGGGATTCGAGCAGTACTTC. This translates into CASSQDQGFGGFEQYF.

The chain couples TRBV7-7 to TRBJ2-3; D is unclear. The CDR3 has 13 amino acids. CDR1 and CDR2 from the germline V gene are SSHAT and FNYEAQ (reference sequence). Trimming cost V 1 base and J 5 bases, with 7 bases left between them. Here the CDR3 reads CASSLGVQDTQYF. CDR3 bases: TGTGCCAGCAGCTTAGGAGTGCAAGATACGCAGTATTTT. Full variable domain (rest looked up from reference TRBV7-7 and TRBJ2-3): GAGVSQSPRYKVTKRGQDVTLRCDPISSHATLYWYQQALGQGPEFLTYFNYEAQPDKSGLPSDRFSAERPEGSISTLTIQRTEQRDSAMYRCASSLGVQDTQYFGPGTRLTVL.

The V and J genes are TRBV12-3 or TRBV12-4 and TRBJ1-1, with unresolved D. This CDR3 has 9 residues. The V gene lost 8 bases and the J gene lost 4 bases, with 2 bases spanning the gap. The CDR3 region is CASGTEAFF. The CDR3 DNA reads as TGTGCCAGCGGCACTGAAGCTTTCTTT.

The chain joins TRBV7-9 to TRBJ2-7; 9 nucleotides match TRBD1. CDR1 and CDR2 from the germline V gene are SEHNR and FQNEAQ (reference sequence). J gave up 3 bases and V 4 bases, and 7 bases lay outside the gene matches. The CDR3 is 15 amino acids. CDR3 amino acids: CASSSTRQGDYEQYF. DNA for the CDR3: TGTGCCAGCAGCTCAACCCGACAGGGGGACTACGAGCAGTACTTC.

The chain has TRBV24-1 and TRBJ1-2; D is unresolved. Germline V gives CDR1 KGHDR, CDR2 SFDVKD. This CDR3 contains 12 residues. The germline V and J ends were trimmed by 3 bases and 7 bases, with 8 bases remaining between them. This CDR3 is CATSDPGVGYTF. The CDR3 DNA sequence: TGTGCCACCAGTGATCCCGGGGTTGGCTACACCTTC.

The chain recombines TRBV5-4 with TRBJ2-7, with 10 nucleotides matching TRBD1. The CDR3 covers 15 residues. Germline CDR1 and CDR2: SGHNT and YYREEE (reference sequence). V lost 4 bases to trimming and J lost 2 bases; unmatched junction nucleotides: 6. The CDR3 nucleotides are TGTGCCAGCAGCGCCGGGACAGGGGCGGCCTACGAGCAGTACTTC. Translation: CASSAGTGAAYEQYF.

The chain links TRBV19 to TRBJ2-2, with D perhaps TRBD2 (7 bases). Germline V gene data show CDR1 as LNHDA and CDR2 as SQIVND (reference sequence). The ends were cut back, 5 bases at V and 6 bases at J, with 22 bases in the middle. This CDR3 has 17 residues. CDR3 nucleotides: TGTGCCAGTAGTCTAGGGGGGGCCCTATCGACGGCCGGGGAGCTGTTTTTT. Its translation is CASSLGGALSTAGELFF.

Only one count was recorded for this clone. The chain joins TRBV12-3 or TRBV12-4 to TRBJ1-1; D is ambiguous. The CDR3 has 12 residues. V was trimmed by 6 bases and J by 1 base, leaving 6 bases between them. The CDR3 DNA reads as TGTGCCAGCAGGGCGGGGAACACTGAAGCTTTCTTT. Translated, it gives CASRAGNTEAFF.

There are a few counts of this clone. The V gene is TRBV19, the J gene TRBJ2-7; TRBD2 agrees at 12 bases. The CDR3 has 17 residues. Trimming at V came to 3 bases and at J to 8 bases, leaving 14 bases not matched to a gene. The germline V gene encodes CDR1 LNHDA and CDR2 SQIVND (reference sequence). The CDR3 loop reads CASSIGLAGGSPSKQYF. CDR3 DNA sequence: TGTGCCAGTAGTATCGGGCTAGCGGGGGGGTCCCCCTCCAAGCAGTACTTC.

The CDR3 nucleotides are TGTGCCAGCAGAAAAAGCGGGGGGTACACAGATACGCAGTATTTT. Amino acid sequence: CASRKSGGYTDTQYF. The V and J genes are TRBV6-5 and TRBJ2-3; TRBD2 aligns across 9 bases. V lost 6 bases and J lost 2; bases outside the gene matches: 6. Per the germline V gene, CDR1 is MNHEY and CDR2 is SVGAGI. The length of the CDR3 is 15 residues.

This CDR3 reads CASSPGGPNQPQHF. The CDR3 DNA reads TGTGCCAGCAGCCCCGGGGGACCTAATCAGCCCCAGCATTTT. The chain employs TRBV5-5 and TRBJ1-5; perhaps TRBD1 as D (5 bases). Trimming cost V 4 bases and J 4 bases, with 12 bases left between them. This CDR3 is built from 14 residues. CDR1 is SGHKS, CDR2 YYEKEE, per germline (reference sequence). The variable domain in full, with the rest retrieved from reference TRBV5-5 and TRBJ1-5, is DAGVTQSPTHLIKTRGQQVTLRCSPISGHKSVSWYQQVLGQGPQFIFQYYEKEERGRGNFPDRFSARQFPNYSSELNVNALLLGDSALYLCASSPGGPNQPQHFGDGTRLSIL.

Only one count was recorded for this clone. The chain links TRBV24-1 to TRBJ1-1, with TRBD1 matching 8 bases. Per germline, CDR1 KGHDR and CDR2 SFDVKD. This CDR3 comprises 15 residues. V lost 5 bases, J lost 5 bases, and 9 bases stayed unmatched. The CDR3 region is CATSGEAGGRTEAFF. CDR3 bases: TGTGCCACCAGTGGGGAGGCAGGGGGCCGGACTGAAGCTTTCTTT.

This rearrangement joins TRBV18 to TRBJ1-1, with D perhaps TRBD1 (6 bases). The CDR3 runs to 12 residues. The V end lost 8 bases, the J end lost 10 bases, and 17 bases lay between the germline ends. Germline CDR1 KGHSH, CDR2 LQKENI. CDR3 protein: CASTDTGYGAFF. As DNA, the CDR3 is TGTGCCAGCACAGACACAGGGTACGGAGCTTTCTTT.

The CDR3 is CATSRDGTGGSQPQHF. The CDR3 DNA reads as TGTGCCACCAGCAGAGACGGGACAGGGGGAAGTCAGCCCCAGCATTTT. This chain links TRBV15 with TRBJ1-5; TRBD1 matches 11 bases. Trimming took 0 bases from V and 6 from J; bases not matched to a gene: 4. The CDR3 has 16 amino acids. Germline values: CDR1 LNHNV, CDR2 YYDKDF (reference sequence).

The gene calls are TRBV29-1 and TRBJ1-4, with D perhaps matching TRBD1 (6 bases). Germline CDR1 SQVTM, CDR2 ANQGSEA. The CDR3 runs 11 residues. Trimming took 6 bases from V and 6 from J, leaving 8 bases between them. The CDR3 bases are TGCAGCGTCTACAGGGATGAAAAACTGTTTTTT. Translating it yields CSVYRDEKLFF.

A single count supports this clone. The gene calls are TRBV5-6 and TRBJ2-3; D not resolved. The CDR3 spans 15 residues. The ends were cut back, 2 bases at V and 0 bases at J, with 10 bases in the middle. The germline CDR1 and CDR2 sequences are SGHDT and YYEEEE. CDR3 DNA sequence: TGTGCCAGCAGCTTTCAGACGGGTAGCACAGATACGCAGTATTTT. As protein: CASSFQTGSTDTQYF.